The source of this T cell receptor beta chain is a study of OX40 agonist ivuxolimab in advanced cancers. Whole-study context: The dose-escalation cohort had hepatocellular carcinoma, melanoma, renal cell or head and neck cancer. Males comprised roughly four fifths of the group, whose mean age was approximately 61 years (range roughly 23 to 80).

TCRdb's table, derived via immunoSEQ multiplex PCR, lists solely in-frame clones and lacks some. The table shows 60,000 to 70,000 clones, with around 80% occurring only once. The V gene's germline CDR1 is SGHKS and CDR2 YYEKEE (reference sequence). This CDR3 comprises 14 residues. Between the trimmed V and J ends, which lost 0 bases and 5 bases, there was a span of 12 bases. V gene TRBV5-5 combines with J gene TRBJ2-7; D is perhaps TRBD1 (6 bases). The clonotype originates from an adult with an advanced solid tumor such as melanoma, head and neck, liver or kidney cancer. The sample in question was CD4+ or CD8+ T cells sorted from blood, obtained in a trial of the OX40 agonist ivuxolimab. The CDR3 is CASSLAVRGNEQYV. The CDR3 DNA is TGTGCCAGCAGCTTGGCGGTCAGGGGCAACGAGCAGTACGTC.